This is a list of T cell receptor beta chains from one sample in a study of T cells in Graves' hyperthyroidism and ophthalmopathy. From the multiplex PCR reads, TCRdb called clonotypes with MiXCR, one entry per CDR3 protein. The table shows about 380,000 distinct CDR3 sequences, with about 14% occurring only once. Sequencing input: blood. The receptor set was obtained from a woman under 40 with Graves' ophthalmopathy. CDR3s include the opening cysteine and the closing phenylalanine or tryptophan. D genes are given only for firm matches. Only part of the rows carry a size: once, few, many, or a class if the clone is expanded.

cdr3_length | j_call | clone_size | d_call | v_call | cdr3_aa | cdr3_nt
15 | TRBJ2-3 | many | TRBD2 | TRBV11-2 | CASSFQRGAGDTQYF | TGTGCCAGCAGCTTCCAGCGGGGGGCGGGGGATACGCAGTATTTT
15 | TRBJ1-2 | many | TRBD1 | TRBV2 | CASSVWQGAIYGYTF | TGTGCCAGCAGTGTCTGGCAGGGGGCCATCTATGGCTACACCTTC
15 | TRBJ2-7 | few | NA | TRBV5-8 | CASSDKSPGGGEQYF | TGTGCCAGCAGCGATAAAAGCCCGGGGGGCGGTGAGCAGTACTTC
12 | TRBJ1-5 | NA | NA | TRBV29-1 | CSALEANQPQHF | TGCAGCGCCCTAGAGGCCAATCAGCCCCAGCATTTT
19 | TRBJ2-7 | many | TRBD1 | TRBV7-8 | CASSLEGVGQGASAYEQYF | TGTGCCAGCAGCTTAGAGGGGGTGGGACAGGGGGCGTCAGCCTACGAGCAGTACTTC
17 | TRBJ2-3 | many | TRBD2 | TRBV13 | CASSSTHYSGGTDTQYF | TGTGCCAGCAGCTCCACCCACTATAGCGGGGGCACAGATACGCAGTATTTT
15 | TRBJ1-5 | many | NA | TRBV7-9 | CASSLGFDRNQPQHF | TGTGCCAGCAGCTTAGGATTCGATCGCAATCAGCCCCAGCATTTT
15 | TRBJ2-3 | NA | NA | TRBV29-1 | CSSLGGGLSTDTQYF | TGCAGCTCCCTGGGGGGGGGGCTGAGCACAGATACGCAGTATTTT
17 | TRBJ2-5 | many | NA | TRBV5-1 | CASSSPPGETSQETQYF | TGCGCCAGCAGCTCACCACCGGGGGAGACCAGCCAAGAGACCCAGTACTTC
14 | TRBJ1-1 | NA | NA | TRBV4-1 | CASSNPGKGTEAFF | TGCGCCAGCAGCAACCCGGGTAAGGGCACTGAAGCTTTCTTT
15 | TRBJ1-5 | NA | TRBD1 | TRBV9 | CASSIEGASNQPQHF | TGTGCCAGCAGCATAGAGGGGGCGAGCAATCAGCCCCAGCATTTT
14 | TRBJ1-2 | many | TRBD1 | TRBV27 | CASSGTGGGYGYTF | TGTGCCAGCAGTGGGACAGGAGGGGGCTATGGCTACACCTTC
11 | TRBJ1-1 | many | NA | TRBV29-1 | CSVEDYTEAFF | TGCAGCGTTGAAGACTACACAGAAGCTTTCTTT
17 | TRBJ2-1 | many | NA | TRBV15 | CATSRDGGGDSYNEQFF | TGTGCCACCAGCAGAGATGGTGGCGGGGACTCCTACAATGAGCAGTTCTTC
17 | TRBJ2-6 | many | NA | TRBV4-2 | CASSQDTAGSGANVLTF | TGTGCCAGCAGCCAAGATACAGCGGGCTCTGGGGCCAACGTCCTGACTTTC
18 | TRBJ2-3 | many | TRBD2 | TRBV13 | CASSQLIAGGQGTDTQYF | TGTGCCAGCAGCCAATTGATAGCGGGGGGGCAGGGCACAGATACGCAGTATTTT
13 | TRBJ2-7 | few | NA | TRBV4-1 | CASSLDRFYEQYF | TGCGCCAGCAGCCTCGACCGTTTCTACGAGCAGTACTTC
14 | TRBJ1-2 | many | NA | TRBV3-1 | CASSPGGAWYGYTF | TGTGCCAGCAGCCCGGGGGGGGCCTGGTATGGCTACACCTTC
15 | TRBJ2-1 | many | NA | TRBV7-8 | CASSESATSYNEQFF | TGTGCCAGCAGCGAATCGGCTACCTCCTACAATGAGCAGTTCTTC
15 | TRBJ2-3 | many | TRBD2 | TRBV6-5 | CASSYLGGGRDTQYF | TGTGCCAGCAGTTACCTCGGCGGGGGGAGGGATACGCAGTATTTT
19 | TRBJ2-3 | NA | TRBD2 | TRBV20-1 | CSALPGLAGAHPSTDTQYF | TGCAGTGCTCTTCCGGGACTAGCGGGGGCCCACCCTAGCACAGATACGCAGTATTTT
15 | TRBJ2-4 | NA | NA | TRBV6-1 | CASSHPNTAKNIQYF | TGTGCCAGCAGCCATCCTAACACCGCCAAAAACATTCAGTACTTC
16 | TRBJ2-7 | many | TRBD2 | TRBV12-3/TRBV12-4 | CASSLRGAGGPYEQYF | TGTGCCAGCAGTTTGAGGGGGGCGGGGGGACCCTACGAGCAGTACTTC
14 | TRBJ2-4 | many | NA | TRBV12-3/TRBV12-4 | CASSHPDSKNIQYF | TGTGCCAGCAGCCACCCGGACAGCAAAAACATTCAGTACTTC
12 | TRBJ1-2 | many | NA | TRBV12-3/TRBV12-4 | CATTPTNYGYTF | TGTGCCACCACACCCACCAACTATGGCTACACCTTC
18 | TRBJ2-1 | many | NA | TRBV11-2 | CASSFRGGDQRPNNEQFF | TGTGCCAGCAGCTTCCGCGGGGGCGACCAGCGGCCCAACAATGAGCAGTTCTTC
17 | TRBJ1-1 | NA | NA | TRBV11-2 | CASSWTRDKDMNTEAFF | TGTGCCAGCAGCTGGACCCGGGACAAAGACATGAACACTGAAGCTTTCTTT
16 | TRBJ2-7 | NA | NA | TRBV19 | CASSITPQGGRDEQYF | TGTGCCAGTAGTATTACTCCCCAAGGGGGGCGCGACGAGCAGTACTTC
14 | TRBJ1-2 | many | NA | TRBV9 | CASSDGNTNYGYTF | TGTGCCAGCAGCGACGGCAACACTAACTATGGCTACACCTTC
14 | TRBJ2-5 | many | TRBD2 | TRBV20-1 | CSARDRLAGETQYF | TGCAGTGCTAGAGATAGACTAGCTGGAGAGACCCAGTACTTC
14 | TRBJ2-2 | few | NA | TRBV6-1 | CASRTQGGTGELFF | TGTGCCAGCAGGACTCAAGGGGGCACCGGGGAGCTGTTTTTT
14 | TRBJ2-7 | many | TRBD1 | TRBV20-1 | CSKGQGAGFDEQYF | TGCAGTAAGGGTCAGGGGGCGGGATTTGACGAGCAGTACTTC
16 | TRBJ2-6 | few | NA | TRBV9 | CASSPTGSSGANVLTF | TGTGCCAGCAGCCCGACAGGATCCTCTGGGGCCAACGTCCTGACTTTC
12 | TRBJ1-2 | many | NA | TRBV20-1 | CSARDRGYGYTF | TGCAGTGCTAGAGATCGAGGCTATGGCTACACCTTC
16 | TRBJ2-6 | few | NA | TRBV5-6 | CASSRIWGSGANVLTF | TGTGCCAGCAGCCGTATTTGGGGCTCAGGGGCCAACGTCCTGACTTTC
15 | TRBJ2-7 | NA | NA | TRBV3-1 | CASSQEPLNSYEQYF | TGTGCCAGCAGCCAAGAACCCCTGAACTCCTACGAGCAGTACTTC
15 | TRBJ2-3 | NA | TRBD2 | TRBV15 | CATSTLAGGTDTQYF | TGTGCCACCAGCACCCTAGCGGGAGGCACAGATACGCAGTATTTT
16 | TRBJ1-2 | many | NA | TRBV18 | CASSPQGGAVGYGYTF | TGTGCCAGCTCACCACAGGGGGGGGCTGTCGGCTATGGCTACACCTTC
13 | TRBJ1-1 | many | NA | TRBV7-3 | CASSDDGNTEAFF | TGTGCCAGCAGCGATGACGGGAACACTGAAGCTTTCTTT
16 | TRBJ1-6 | NA | TRBD1 | TRBV18 | CASSSLEQGDNSPLHF | TGTGCCAGCTCATCACTAGAACAGGGGGATAATTCACCCCTCCACTTT
13 | TRBJ1-1 | NA | NA | TRBV5-1 | CASSFSDPREAFF | TGCGCCAGCAGCTTTTCGGACCCCCGAGAAGCTTTCTTT
13 | TRBJ2-3 | many | NA | TRBV29-1 | CSVGVSGTDTQYF | TGCAGCGTTGGGGTTTCGGGTACAGATACGCAGTATTTT
15 | TRBJ2-1 | many | TRBD2 | TRBV11-3 | CASSFHSGGNNEQFF | TGTGCCAGCAGCTTTCATAGCGGGGGCAACAATGAGCAGTTCTTC
14 | TRBJ2-3 | many | NA | TRBV7-3 | CASSLTFGLDTQYF | TGTGCCAGCAGCTTAACTTTCGGACTAGATACGCAGTATTTT
16 | TRBJ2-7 | many | TRBD1 | TRBV3-1 | CASSQEGQGARDEQYF | TGTGCCAGCAGCCAGGAGGGACAGGGGGCGCGGGACGAGCAGTACTTC
15 | TRBJ2-5 | many | TRBD2 | TRBV18 | CASSPLAGDVETQYF | TGTGCCAGCTCACCACTAGCGGGGGATGTCGAGACCCAGTACTTC
17 | TRBJ2-1 | many | NA | TRBV6-6 | CASSYSSRAIEYNEQFF | TGTGCCAGCAGTTACTCGTCGCGGGCAATCGAATACAATGAGCAGTTCTTC
13 | TRBJ2-1 | NA | TRBD2 | TRBV9 | CASSGLAGPGEFF | TGTGCCAGCAGCGGACTAGCGGGACCCGGGGAGTTCTTC
13 | TRBJ1-4 | many | NA | TRBV6-1 | CASSRTGYEKLFF | TGTGCCAGCAGTCGAACAGGGTATGAAAAACTGTTTTTT
14 | TRBJ2-7 | many | NA | TRBV9 | CASSVGTTSYEQYF | TGTGCCAGCAGCGTAGGGACTACCTCCTACGAGCAGTACTTC
13 | TRBJ2-5 | many | NA | TRBV7-7 | CASSLRPRETQYF | TGTGCTAGCAGCTTAAGGCCTCGGGAGACCCAGTACTTC
15 | TRBJ2-3 | NA | TRBD2 | TRBV12-5 | CASVRDRGGTDTQYF | TGTGCTAGTGTCAGAGACCGGGGGGGCACAGATACGCAGTATTTT